A selection of T cell receptor beta chains follows, all from one sample in a study of blood T cell repertoires in COVID-19. The assay was immunoSEQ multiplex PCR, and TCRdb's table has in-frame clones only and misses some. The table has about 140,000 clones, approximately 83% seen once. Sequenced: peripheral blood. Source of these receptors: a human donor in a cohort sampled during active COVID-19. Both conserved end residues are part of each CDR3.

cdr3_length j_call v_call cdr3_aa
13 TRBJ1-6 TRBV2 CASIRTENSPLHF
15 TRBJ2-1 TRBV27 CASNQAGAPYNEQFF
14 TRBJ2-7 TRBV10-3 CATGDSETPYEQYF
14 TRBJ2-1 TRBV6-4 CASSEDRGNNEQFF
15 TRBJ1-5 TRBV2 CASSVGDRGNQPQHF
14 TRBJ2-7 TRBV6-5 CASSSRTEGREQYF
12 TRBJ2-5 TRBV19 CATSQRGETQYF
14 TRBJ2-2 TRBV7-9 CASTLSGLTGELFF
14 TRBJ1-1 TRBV5-1 CASSLPGGSTEAFF
15 TRBJ2-3 TRBV4-2 CASSQAGWDYDTQYF
14 TRBJ2-1 TRBV3-1/TRBV3-2 CASTRDRGPNEQFF
13 TRBJ1-3 TRBV6-5 CASGTGHGNTIYF
13 TRBJ2-7 TRBV29-1 CSASGTGSYEQYF
15 TRBJ1-3 TRBV6-5 CASSPRGSSGNTIYF
17 TRBJ1-4 TRBV4-1 CASSQFVRVATNEKLFF
15 TRBJ2-1 TRBV3-1/TRBV3-2 CASSQVQGAPGEQFF
13 TRBJ2-7 TRBV19 CATKDRGAGEQYF
13 TRBJ2-7 TRBV6-1 CASSEQNGYEQYF
13 TRBJ1-5 TRBV19 CASTPFPYQPQHF
14 TRBJ2-3 TRBV11-3 CASSLGHSTDTQYF
14 TRBJ1-2 TRBV15 CATSRDPQNYGYTF
14 TRBJ2-7 TRBV5-1 CASSMGTPRGEQYF
14 TRBJ2-5 TRBV5-1 CASSPTTGSETQYF
14 TRBJ1-2 TRBV28 CASNPLGQGVGYTF
13 TRBJ1-5 TRBV12-3/TRBV12-4 CASSRGGYQPQHF
15 TRBJ2-1 TRBV25-1 CASSERQGGLKEQFF
15 TRBJ2-5 TRBV10-1 CASSVDRARLETQYF
13 TRBJ2-7 TRBV7-9 CASSNYNRDEQYF
15 TRBJ2-3 TRBV7-3 CASSLAGGREYTQYF
13 TRBJ1-1 TRBV29-1 CSVRDTMNTEAFF
15 TRBJ1-2 TRBV4-2 CASSQADREGGGYTF
16 TRBJ2-2 TRBV10-3 CAITTLAGGRTGELFF
15 TRBJ1-1 TRBV2 CASRPGGTLNTEAFF
15 TRBJ2-3 TRBV6-4 CASTEGTSPTDTQYF
15 TRBJ2-5 TRBV27 CASSRAGGAQETQYF
13 TRBJ1-6 TRBV6-5 CASSTKRFSPLHF
14 TRBJ2-5 TRBV11-2 CASSLKTYQETQYF
13 TRBJ2-7 TRBV4-1 CASSLGQGGEQYF
18 TRBJ2-7 TRBV14 CASSHRTSGGVLSYEQYF
14 TRBJ1-1 TRBV2 CASSERGSGKEAFF
15 TRBJ1-1 TRBV11-2 CASSQGSQGAAAAFF
14 TRBJ2-5 TRBV5-1 CASSLAGLGETQYF
15 TRBJ2-5 TRBV29-1 CSVERGGTFQETQYF
14 TRBJ1-5 TRBV7-8 CASSLIGGNQPQHF
17 TRBJ1-5 TRBV4-2 CASSLLLRDRGNQPQHF
15 TRBJ1-6 TRBV5-4 CASRRGGPYNSPLHF
11 TRBJ2-2 TRBV12-3/TRBV12-4 CASSFTGELFF
13 TRBJ2-7 TRBV5-5 CASSGTGSYEQYF
8 TRBJ2-3 TRBV20-1 CSTGTQYF
14 TRBJ2-7 TRBV10-3 CATQPPEATYEQYF
18 TRBJ1-4 TRBV5-5 CASSLGGRGMATNEKLFF
16 TRBJ1-3 TRBV14 CASSQAGTGYGNTIYF
13 TRBJ2-7 TRBV21-1 CASSNPGGYEQYF
17 TRBJ2-3 TRBV19 CASSIGPQRGGTDTQYF
13 TRBJ2-4 TRBV19 CASSRQGRNIQYF
13 TRBJ2-7 TRBV19 CASSVNRGSEQYF
15 TRBJ2-3 TRBV5-5 CASSLGTDLTDTQYF